The clone carrying this TCR beta chain was detected ten times or more. Its antigen is undetermined. This sample is part of a study of T-cell memory formation after mild COVID-19. Across the study: TCR clustering was largely donor specific.

TCRdb ran MiXCR on the 5' RACE reads and lists one entry per CDR3 protein. The sample includes 30,000 to 45,000 distinct CDR3 sequences, 11% of them seen just once. Study-level findings and limits: Later expanders leaned toward CD4+, whereas clones contracting from day 15 to 85 were balanced CD4/CD8. CD4+ contracting clones were mainly CM and EM; CD8+ ones, EMRA.

Germline-derived CDR1 and CDR2 are MGHRA and YSYEKL. Deletions cut 0 bases from V and 3 bases from J, with 11 bases between. The CDR3 covers 15 residues. The sequencing input was PBMCs or a T cell subset sorted from them (not recorded which). The J gene is TRBJ1-1, the V gene TRBV4-1; D gene uncertain. The sequence was obtained from a man younger than 30 who had mild COVID-19 (a few samples of this study predate the infection). Cell type and time point are not known. As DNA, the CDR3 is TGCGCCAGCAGCCAAGACCCGGGGAGCTACACTGAAGCTTTCTTT. It codes for CASSQDPGSYTEAFF.